The T cell receptor beta chain described here comes from a study of cytomegalovirus exposure and HLA in healthy donors. The germline V and J ends were trimmed by 5 bases and 6 bases, with 19 bases remaining between them. Germline lookup yields CDR1 SEHNR and CDR2 FQNEAQ (reference sequence). The CDR3 is 16 residues long. To note about this clone: Its antigen remains unidentified.

Study-level findings and limits: In a later analysis, compared with equally common non-associated chains, HLA-associated beta chains were more expanded. Reports indicated that the classifier achieved high specificity and sensitivity in diagnosing cytomegalovirus status.

The primer mix had 60 Vbeta and 13 Jbeta primers. This table comes from immunoSEQ multiplex PCR, and its TCRdb copy is limited to in-frame clones, with some not included. The table lists under 200,000 clones, approximately 81% of them singletons. The chain has TRBV7-9 and TRBJ1-4, with D perhaps TRBD1 (6 bases). The specimen was PBMCs. This clonotype was obtained from a boy younger than 10 in good health and CMV-seronegative. Here the CDR3 DNA reads TGTGCCAGCAGCGCCCGGGACATCTCTAGGGATGAAAAACTGTTTTTT. Residues: CASSARDISRDEKLFF. Looking up the rest from reference TRBV7-9 and TRBJ1-4 gives the full variable domain: DTGVSQNPRHKITKRGQNVTFRCDPISEHNRLYWYRQTLGQGPEFLTYFQNEAQLEKSRLLSDRFSAERPKGSFSTLEIQRTEQGDSAMYLCASSARDISRDEKLFFGSGTQLSVL.